These 15 T cell receptor beta chains were all obtained from the same sample, sequenced in a study of T cells in Graves' hyperthyroidism and ophthalmopathy. TCR beta CDR3 region amplification was performed from RNA transcripts. The HTBI primer set was used in a first-round RT-PCR of the TCR CDR3. Using its own MiXCR run on the multiplex PCR reads, TCRdb lists one record per CDR3 protein. This table has under 300,000 distinct CDR3 sequences, less than 15% appearing once. What was sequenced was blood. The receptor source for this set is a woman aged 40 to 55 with Graves' hyperthyroidism that later progressed to Graves' ophthalmopathy.

This clonotype was counted at least ten times. The rearrangement links TRBV4-2 to TRBJ1-1; no clear D gene. The CDR3 runs to 16 residues. V lost 0 bases and J 0 bases, leaving 11 bases between the germline ends. The germline V gene has CDR1 LGHNA and CDR2 YNFKEQ. The CDR3 reads CASSQDLDTLNTEAFF. DNA for the CDR3: TGTGCCAGCAGCCAAGATCTCGACACACTGAACACTGAAGCTTTCTTT.

This clonotype has a count of ten or more. The chain joins TRBV11-1 to TRBJ2-7; TRBD2 aligns across 16 bases. J was trimmed by 7 bases and V by 5 bases; bases with no gene match: 11. This CDR3 has 17 residues. Germline V gene data show CDR1 as SGHAT and CDR2 as FQDESV (reference sequence). As DNA, the CDR3 is TGTGCCAGCAGCGCGGGACTAGCGGGAGGGAGTGTTGGGGAGCAGTACTTC. Protein product: CASSAGLAGGSVGEQYF.

The chain recombines TRBV14 with TRBJ2-6; TRBD1 agrees at 7 bases. V was pared by 6 bases and J by 3 bases, with 5 bases of the junction left unmatched. The CDR3 sequence is 15 residues long. Germline V gene sequence: CDR1 SGHDN, CDR2 FVKESK. CDR3 nucleotides: TGTGCCAGCAGTTTCGACAGGGTTGGGGCCAACGTCCTGACTTTC. It codes for CASSFDRVGANVLTF.

The chain has TRBV6-1 and TRBJ1-1; D remains ambiguous. This CDR3 contains 12 residues. The V end was cut by 7 bases, the J end by 7 bases, with 13 bases between. CDR1 is MNHNS and CDR2 is SASEGT in the germline V gene. The CDR3 DNA reads TGTGCCAGCACCGACGTGGACCTTGAAGCTTTCTTT. This sequence encodes CASTDVDLEAFF.

V and J are TRBV28 and TRBJ1-1, with D unclear. Between the trimmed V and J ends, which lost 7 bases and 5 bases, there was a span of 11 bases. CDR3 length equals 12 residues. Germline CDR1 MDHEN, CDR2 SYDVKM. The chain's CDR3 is CASKVLGTEAFF. CDR3 sequence (DNA): TGTGCCAGCAAAGTCCTGGGGACTGAAGCTTTCTTT.

This clonotype came up many times. The chain has TRBV7-9 and TRBJ2-2, with D unresolved. The CDR3 loop spans 12 amino acids. V was cut by 7 bases and J by 4 bases, with 7 bases left in between. The V gene's germline CDR1 is SEHNR and CDR2 FQNEAQ (reference sequence). The CDR3 DNA is TGTGCCAGCACCGACGTCACCGGGGAGCTGTTTTTT. The encoded protein is CASTDVTGELFF. Full variable domain (rest looked up from reference TRBV7-9 and TRBJ2-2): DTGVSQNPRHKITKRGQNVTFRCDPISEHNRLYWYRQTLGQGPEFLTYFQNEAQLEKSRLLSDRFSAERPKGSFSTLEIQRTEQGDSAMYLCASTDVTGELFFGEGSRLTVL.

This clonotype was recorded at least ten times. The J gene is TRBJ1-3, the V gene TRBV7-2, with D unclear. V was trimmed by 3 bases and J by 8 bases, leaving 11 bases between them. The CDR3 loop spans 13 amino acids. CDR1 and CDR2 (germline): SGHTA, FQGNSA. CDR3 sequence: CASSFPTLHTIYF. The CDR3 nucleotides are TGTGCCAGCAGCTTCCCGACCCTGCACACCATATATTTT. Using reference TRBV7-2 and TRBJ1-3 for the parts outside the CDR3, the full variable domain is GAGVSQSPSNKVTEKGKDVELRCDPISGHTALYWYRQSLGQGLEFLIYFQGNSAPDKSGLPSDRFSAERTGGSVSTLTIQRTQQEDSAVYLCASSFPTLHTIYFGEGSWLTVV.

V usage is TRBV18 and J usage is TRBJ2-6, with a weak D call TRBD2 (6 bases). This CDR3 contains 15 residues. V lost 2 bases, J lost 3 bases, and 8 bases lay in between. Germline CDR1 reads KGHSH; CDR2 reads LQKENI. The CDR3 DNA is TGTGCCAGCTCACCAGTTAGCGGTGGGGCCAACGTCCTGACTTTC. Its protein product is CASSPVSGGANVLTF.

At least ten counts were recorded for this clonotype. This chain uses TRBV7-3 with TRBJ2-5; D call uncertain. Trimming shortened V by 1 base and J by 2 bases, and 8 bases separated the two germline ends. CDR1 and CDR2 from the germline V gene are SGHTA and FQGTGA. The CDR3 extends over 14 amino acids. The CDR3 loop reads CASSLKPQQETQYF. The CDR3 region has the DNA TGTGCCAGCAGCTTAAAGCCTCAACAAGAGACCCAGTACTTC.

This clonotype was picked up many times. The chain joins TRBV6-1 to TRBJ1-1; maybe TRBD1 (6 bases). Germline loops: CDR1 MNHNS, CDR2 SASEGT. The CDR3 loop spans 14 amino acids. The V gene lost 5 bases and the J gene lost 5 bases, with 15 bases spanning the gap. CDR3 protein: CASSYGGGRTEAFF. The CDR3, as DNA: TGTGCCAGCAGTTACGGCGGGGGCCGGACTGAAGCTTTCTTT.

This clonotype came up many times. The chain recombines TRBV27 with TRBJ2-2; D not resolved. Deletions cut 7 bases from V and 6 bases from J, with 18 bases between. Germline loops: CDR1 MNHEY, CDR2 SMNVEV (reference sequence). The CDR3 is 15 amino acids. CDR3: CASNALGIDAGELFF. The CDR3 bases are TGTGCCAGCAACGCTCTGGGTATTGACGCCGGGGAGCTGTTTTTT.

The sample holds many counts of this clonotype. The chain joins TRBV6-1 to TRBJ1-1, with D possibly TRBD1 on 5 matching bases. With 5 bases removed from V and 1 base from J, the gap between germline ends came to 11 bases. CDR1 MNHNS and CDR2 SASEGT come from the germline V gene. The CDR3 is made up of 14 amino acids. CDR3 residues: CASSRDFWNTEAFF. The CDR3 DNA follows: TGTGCCAGCAGTAGGGACTTTTGGAACACTGAAGCTTTCTTT.

This clonotype showed up just a few times. The chain is built from TRBV20-1 and TRBJ2-5; D is unresolved. V was shortened by 0 bases and J by 4 bases, with 12 bases between the two germline ends. This CDR3 is 14 amino acids long. Germline values: CDR1 DFQATT, CDR2 SNEGSKA (reference sequence). The CDR3 here is CSARDQDHPETQYF. The CDR3 nucleotides read TGCAGTGCTAGAGACCAGGATCATCCAGAGACCCAGTACTTC.

This rearrangement joins TRBV2 to TRBJ2-5, with 12 bases that match TRBD2. CDR1 is SNHLY and CDR2 is FYNNEI in the germline V gene. This CDR3 spans 16 amino acids. V was pared by 4 bases and J by 5 bases, with 8 bases of the junction left unmatched. The CDR3 DNA reads as TGTGCCAGCAGTGCTCCTAGCGGGAGGGCCCGGGAGACCCAGTACTTC. Translated: CASSAPSGRARETQYF.

This clonotype has a count of ten or more. The chain employs TRBV20-1 and TRBJ2-7; 11 nucleotides line up with TRBD2. Germline-derived CDR1 and CDR2 are DFQATT and SNEGSKA (reference sequence). This CDR3 contains 14 residues. V shed 6 bases and J 3 bases; nucleotides not matched to a gene: 7. The CDR3 DNA reads TGCAGTGCGCCCCGCCTAGCGGGAGGCTACGAGCAGTACTTC. As protein: CSAPRLAGGYEQYF.